This T cell receptor beta chain emerged from a study of beta chain features in type 1 diabetes. Study as a whole: On cell yields, gender and age, patients and healthy donors were similar. Broader study findings: TCRB CDR3s from Type 1 diabetes patients were moderately but significantly shorter in all four CD4+ subsets.

On this clone: Its target is not known.

Germline V gene lookup returns CDR1 PRHDT and CDR2 FYEKMQ (reference sequence). This CDR3 is built from 14 residues. Trimming took 1 base from V and 4 from J, leaving 7 bases between them. The investigators reverse transcribed all of the isolated RNA, so they sequenced expressed TCRB transcripts. Sequencing used immunoSEQ multiplex PCR; TCRdb keeps in-frame clones, though not all of them. Counted here are 280,000 or so clones, about 15% occurring once; the ten biggest clones make up 0.015% to 0.017%. Based on CD45RO/CCR7/CD25/CD127/CD95/CD27, CD4+ regulatory, stem cell-like memory, naive and central memory cells were sorted. Every sorted population was more than 98% pure.

The origin of this receptor is a man between 18 and 35 years old with type 1 diabetes. The sequencing sample was made of naive CD4+ T cells from blood. The chain uses TRBV13 and TRBJ2-2; D gene unclear. CDR3 coding DNA: TGTGCCAGCAGCTTAGTATCCGGCACCGGGGAGCTGTTTTTT. It is translated as CASSLVSGTGELFF.